This TCR beta chain came from a study of blood T cell repertoires in COVID-19. Assay: immunoSEQ multiplex PCR; the TCRdb copy retains only in-frame clones and omits some. This table holds roughly 200,000 clones, about nine tenths found once. The CDR3 has 14 amino acids. Per germline, CDR1 SNHLY and CDR2 FYNNEI. V shed 7 bases, J shed 7 bases, and the junction held 6 bases outside the gene matches. V and J are TRBV2 and TRBJ1-4, with 10 bases matching TRBD1. The sequence derives from an elderly man with acute or convalescent COVID-19. The sequenced material came from peripheral blood. The CDR3 loop is CASNDRGPSEKLFF. As DNA, the CDR3 is TGTGCCAGCAACGACAGGGGGCCGAGTGAAAAACTGTTTTTT.